The following is a T cell receptor (beta chain) sequence with its context. This entry is derived from a study of T cells in Graves' hyperthyroidism and ophthalmopathy. Across the study: Specimen type is peripheral blood, collected at initial diagnosis prior to any treatment.

What was amplified from RNA transcripts were TCR beta CDR3 regions. The primer set for the first-round RT-PCR of the TCR CDR3 was HTBI. In TCRdb, the multiplex PCR reads were re-called with MiXCR into one record per CDR3 protein. The sample contains more than 650,000 distinct CDR3 sequences, around 15% of which appear only once. If no ophthalmopathy progression occurred within 18 months, Graves' hyperthyroidism was stable. Disease duration under 2 months; hyperthyroidism patients were aged 18 to 65. PBMCs came from about 10 ml fresh peripheral blood. The CDR3 length is 16 residues. The germline V gene has CDR1 KGHSH and CDR2 LQKENI. J lost 4 bases, V lost 4 bases, and 12 bases had no gene match.

The genes are TRBV18 and TRBJ2-7, with 8 bases aligning to TRBD1. Sequenced input: blood. This receptor was identified in a woman between 18 and 30 years old with Graves' hyperthyroidism. The CDR3 coding sequence is TGTGCCAGCTCACAAACCCCCAGGGGGCGCCAATACGAGCAGTACTTC. Its protein product is CASSQTPRGRQYEQYF.